Listed below are T cell receptor beta chains from one sample, sequenced in a study of sequential checkpoint blockade in melanoma. The table came from immunoSEQ multiplex PCR; TCRdb's copy has only in-frame clones and leaves some out. The table lists a few thousand clones, 20% to 25% of them singletons. Sample: tumor tissue (inferred from file names), taken from a patient given nivolumab and ipilimumab in sequence. The source is a human donor with melanoma. Each CDR3 is given without its conserved first and last residue. The order of the fields is V gene, J gene, clone size, D gene, CDR3 protein. The D gene is left open where the match is weak. Clone size appears in some rows only: once, few, many, or a class for an expanded clone.

TRBV18	TRBJ2-7	few	.	ASSPSAIKYEQY
TRBV19	TRBJ2-1	.	.	ASSIVLGGEQF
TRBV18	TRBJ2-1	few	TRBD2	ASSPAASGGAARYNEQF
TRBV18	TRBJ2-3	.	.	ASSPVTDTQY
TRBV9	TRBJ1-5	few	TRBD1	ASSDRGAQPQH
TRBV7-4	TRBJ1-5	few	.	ASSLTSGQPQH
TRBV19	TRBJ2-3	.	TRBD2	ASTLAGGRYTQY
TRBV23-1	TRBJ2-3	few	.	ASSQVAAGALTDTQY
TRBV10-3	TRBJ1-4	.	.	AISEHEGNEKLF
TRBV11-3	TRBJ1-1	medium-sized	.	ASSLVVGVGLNTEAF
TRBV11-3	TRBJ2-6	medium-sized	.	ASSPPTVSGANVLT
TRBV11-3	TRBJ2-1	medium-sized	TRBD2	ASSRTSNYNEQF
TRBV6-8	TRBJ1-3	few	.	ASSYSEGVGNTIY
TRBV18	TRBJ2-7	.	.	ASSPTAYEQY
TRBV12-2	TRBJ1-2	medium-sized	.	ASRPEEDRVDGYT
TRBV6-8	TRBJ2-7	few	.	ASSRKGHRYEQY
TRBV6-8	TRBJ1-5	few	TRBD1	ASSWGDRGQPQH
TRBV6-8	TRBJ1-3	.	.	ASSYGRGFSGNTIY
TRBV11-3	TRBJ1-2	medium-sized	.	ASSLTQRVGGYT
TRBV28	TRBJ2-2	few	TRBD1	ASKPTGTGDTGELF
TRBV6-8	TRBJ1-5	few	.	ASNRNSGNQPQH
TRBV28	TRBJ2-1	few	TRBD2	ASSQGSGVDTNEQF
TRBV11-3	TRBJ1-3	.	.	ASSLGGALFSGNTIY
TRBV6-8	TRBJ1-1	large	.	ASSYSLSTQNTEAF
TRBV6-8	TRBJ2-1	.	.	ASSWGLYNEQF
TRBV6-8	TRBJ2-3	.	.	ASSYSSPDTQY
TRBV5-1	TRBJ2-5	.	TRBD2	ASSSGLAGDETQY
TRBV28	TRBJ2-7	few	.	ASRGIRDVGYEQY
TRBV18	TRBJ2-2	.	.	ASSPTLTTGELF
TRBV6-8	TRBJ2-1	few	TRBD2	ASSDSSGSYNEQF
TRBV9	TRBJ1-1	large	.	ASSPGGVNTEAF
TRBV29-1	TRBJ2-7	once	.	SALKGGSYEQY
TRBV6-8	TRBJ2-1	medium-sized	.	ASSRSYNEQF
TRBV5-1	TRBJ2-1	.	.	ASSLIGSSGEQF
TRBV5-1	TRBJ2-7	.	TRBD1	ASSLIFGTGHYEQY
TRBV11-3	TRBJ1-3	medium-sized	.	ASSLGQASGNTIY
TRBV6-8	TRBJ1-3	.	.	ASRKDPTLDTIY
TRBV11-3	TRBJ2-7	.	TRBD2	ASSLERAQRGGSVQY
TRBV19	TRBJ1-5	.	TRBD1	ASSALDRGGGNQPQH
TRBV11-3	TRBJ2-7	medium-sized	TRBD2	ASSPGLLDTYEQY
TRBV6-8	TRBJ2-7	few	.	ASRRHYTYEQY
TRBV11-3	TRBJ2-2	medium-sized	TRBD2	ASSRVRREGDTGELF
TRBV28	TRBJ1-2	.	.	ASSLIGGPYGYT
TRBV6-8	TRBJ1-4	.	.	ASSDCPSLLVDNEKLF
TRBV9	TRBJ2-3	.	.	ASSVQSGGTDTQY
TRBV23-1	TRBJ1-5	.	.	ASSQSKSGQPQH
TRBV6-7	TRBJ1-1	few	.	ATTGGAEAF
TRBV15	TRBJ2-3	.	TRBD2	ATSRASSSGYTDTQY
TRBV19	TRBJ1-2	.	TRBD1	ASQIQGDYGYT